These T cell receptor beta chains were read from a single sample in a study of blood T cell repertoires in COVID-19. TCRdb's copy holds only in-frame clones and misses some; the assay was immunoSEQ multiplex PCR. The table includes about 73,000 clones, 77% detected once. Material for sequencing was peripheral blood. All receptors derive from a man aged 65-85 years with COVID-19, enrolled during active disease. CDR3s include the opening cysteine and the closing phenylalanine or tryptophan. The D gene is left open where the match is weak. The size of a clone is reported for some rows only, either as once, few or many, or as a class for expanded clones.

abundance,d_gene,v_gene,j_gene,CDR3aa,CDR3nt
few,TRBD2,TRBV6-6,TRBJ2-1,CASSYASGSYNEQFF,TGTGCCAGCAGTTACGCTAGCGGGAGTTACAATGAGCAGTTCTTC
few,TRBD2,TRBV27,TRBJ2-3,CASSLSGRALDTQYF,TGTGCCAGCAGTTTAAGCGGGAGGGCCCTAGATACGCAGTATTTT
-,TRBD2,TRBV3-1/TRBV3-2,TRBJ2-1,CASSQVLAGGPPYEQFF,TGTGCCAGCAGCCAAGTTTTAGCGGGAGGGCCCCCGTATGAGCAGTTCTTC
-,TRBD1,TRBV6-5,TRBJ1-1,CASSPFTGGPAEAFF,TGTGCCAGCAGTCCCTTTACAGGGGGCCCGGCTGAAGCTTTCTTT
-,TRBD2,TRBV7-2,TRBJ2-5,CASSLGLAGSQETQYF,TGTGCCAGCAGCTTGGGACTAGCGGGATCCCAAGAGACCCAGTACTTC
few,TRBD1,TRBV15,TRBJ1-4,CATSRDRGPNEKLFF,TGTGCCACCAGCAGAGATAGGGGGCCTAATGAAAAACTGTTTTTT
few,-,TRBV18,TRBJ1-2,CASSPRQGFNYGYTF,TGTGCCAGCTCACCACGACAAGGCTTTAACTATGGCTACACCTTC
-,TRBD2,TRBV3-1/TRBV3-2,TRBJ2-1,CASSQIGPGLAGGREQFF,TGTGCCAGCAGCCAAATCGGCCCGGGACTAGCGGGAGGAAGAGAGCAGTTCTTC
-,TRBD2,TRBV7-3,TRBJ2-3,CASSFSSGNADTQYF,TGTGCCAGCAGCTTCTCTAGCGGGAATGCAGATACGCAGTATTTT
-,TRBD1,TRBV29-1,TRBJ2-5,CSVEDRGLAETQYF,TGCAGCGTTGAGGACAGGGGGCTCGCAGAGACCCAGTACTTC
once,TRBD2,TRBV5-4,TRBJ2-7,CASSLKLAGEQYF,TGTGCCAGCAGCTTGAAACTAGCGGGGGAGCAGTACTTC
-,TRBD1,TRBV3-1/TRBV3-2,TRBJ1-1,CASSQGIGTDTEAFF,TGTGCCAGCAGCCAAGGTATAGGGACAGACACTGAAGCTTTCTTT
-,TRBD1,TRBV6-5,TRBJ2-7,CASSIRGPPWGEQYF,TGTGCCAGCAGTATCAGGGGGCCTCCGTGGGGCGAGCAGTACTTC
-,-,TRBV27,TRBJ1-1,CASSRGGRSTEAFF,TGTGCCAGCAGTCGAGGGGGACGTAGCACTGAAGCTTTCTTT
-,TRBD2,TRBV7-2,TRBJ2-3,CASSLVSTSGKDTQYF,TGTGCCAGCAGCTTAGTCTCGACTAGCGGGAAAGATACGCAGTATTTT
-,-,TRBV21-1,TRBJ2-7,CASSKLVTSGPSYEQYF,TGTGCCAGCAGCAAGCTAGTGACTAGCGGACCCTCCTACGAGCAGTACTTC
-,TRBD2,TRBV7-3,TRBJ2-7,CASSLSSASGDDYEQYF,TGTGCCAGCAGCTTAAGTTCGGCTAGCGGGGATGATTACGAGCAGTACTTC
-,-,TRBV7-3,TRBJ2-5,CASSFSARETQYF,TGTGCCAGCAGCTTCTCCGCTCGGGAGACCCAGTACTTC
-,-,TRBV23-1,TRBJ1-5,CASSQVAPYSNQPQHF,TGCGCCAGCAGTCAAGTGGCACCTTATAGCAATCAGCCCCAGCATTTT
-,TRBD2,TRBV28,TRBJ2-1,CASSDGTSGRGNEQFF,TGTGCCAGCAGTGACGGGACTAGCGGGAGAGGAAATGAGCAGTTCTTC
-,TRBD1,TRBV3-1/TRBV3-2,TRBJ1-1,CASSQGTGGTEAFF,TGTGCCAGCAGCCAAGGTACAGGGGGCACTGAAGCTTTCTTT
-,TRBD1,TRBV7-3,TRBJ2-7,CASSSGTGGYEQYF,TGTGCCAGCAGCTCCGGGACAGGGGGCTACGAGCAGTACTTC
-,-,TRBV28,TRBJ1-3,CASTEGGDLTGNTIYF,TGTGCCAGCACCGAAGGGGGGGACCTTACTGGAAACACCATATATTTT
-,TRBD1,TRBV10-3,TRBJ2-7,CAINEGTAYEQYF,TGTGCCATCAACGAAGGGACAGCCTACGAGCAGTACTTC
-,TRBD1,TRBV30,TRBJ2-4,CAWSLGQGKNIQYF,TGTGCCTGGAGTCTCGGACAGGGGAAAAACATTCAGTACTTC
-,-,TRBV5-1,TRBJ2-1,CASSLVRKPEQFF,TGCGCCAGCAGCTTGGTGCGGAAGCCGGAGCAGTTCTTC
-,TRBD1,TRBV5-5,TRBJ1-5,CASGTGQGMNQPQHF,TGTGCCAGCGGTACGGGACAGGGGATGAATCAGCCCCAGCATTTT
-,TRBD1,TRBV9,TRBJ1-1,CASSAGQRNTEAFF,TGTGCCAGCAGCGCGGGACAGAGGAACACTGAAGCTTTCTTT
-,-,TRBV4-3,TRBJ1-2,CASSQDKGINYGYTF,TGCGCCAGCAGCCAAGATAAGGGGATTAACTATGGCTACACCTTC
-,TRBD2,TRBV19,TRBJ2-3,CASSIGLGLAGDTDTQYF,TGTGCCAGTAGTATAGGTCTGGGACTAGCGGGAGACACAGATACGCAGTATTTT
-,-,TRBV27,TRBJ1-2,CASSPTRQVLYYGYTF,TGTGCCAGCAGTCCAACCCGACAGGTTTTGTACTATGGCTACACCTTC
-,-,TRBV28,TRBJ1-5,CASSFRPRGGQPQHF,TGTGCCAGCAGTTTCCGGCCCAGGGGCGGTCAGCCCCAGCATTTT